These T cell receptor beta chains were read from a single sample in a study of naive and memory T cell subsets. Each CDR3 protein gets one entry after TCRdb re-called the UMI-ligation and nested PCR reads with MiXCR. The table records roughly 92,000 distinct CDR3 sequences, about 11% of them present only once. The sample consisted of naive CD4+ T cells from blood. The receptors originated from a human donor in good health. Both conserved end residues are part of each CDR3. Each record gives: J gene, D gene, V gene, CDR3 length, clone size, CDR3 protein, CDR3 DNA. The D gene is left open where the match is weak. Size is omitted from some rows. Given values are once, few, many or a class for expanded clones.

>TRBJ2-3|-|TRBV6-5|15|-
CASSSPGGGPDTQYF
TGTGCCAGCAGTTCCCCGGGAGGGGGCCCAGATACGCAGTATTTT
>TRBJ2-7|TRBD2|TRBV5-1|16|many
CASSPGTSGRAYEQYF
TGCGCCAGCAGCCCAGGGACTAGCGGACGCGCCTACGAGCAGTACTTC
>TRBJ2-2|-|TRBV6-6|14|-
CASSPSLVGGELFF
TGTGCCAGCAGCCCGAGCTTGGTAGGCGGGGAGCTGTTTTTT
>TRBJ1-5|-|TRBV20-1|12|many
CSVSRGDQPQHF
TGCAGTGTATCACGGGGTGATCAGCCCCAGCATTTT
>TRBJ2-7|TRBD1|TRBV29-1|13|-
CSVLGQGAGEQYF
TGCAGCGTTCTCGGACAGGGGGCGGGCGAGCAGTACTTC
>TRBJ2-6|-|TRBV28|18|-
CASSLWQGRLGGANVLTF
TGTGCCAGCAGTTTATGGCAAGGCCGGCTAGGAGGGGCCAACGTCCTGACTTTC
>TRBJ1-5|TRBD1|TRBV6-5|15|few
CASSSDRGRNQPQHF
TGTGCCAGCAGCTCTGACAGGGGGCGAAATCAGCCCCAGCATTTT
>TRBJ1-5|TRBD1|TRBV25-1|14|-
CASSPTGSNQPQHF
TGTGCCAGCAGCCCGACAGGGAGCAATCAGCCCCAGCATTTT
>TRBJ2-7|TRBD2|TRBV6-2/TRBV6-3|14|few
CASSKTSGTYEQYF
TGTGCCAGCAGTAAGACTAGCGGGACCTACGAGCAGTACTTC
>TRBJ2-1|TRBD1|TRBV4-3|18|-
CASSQVVVRGRAYNEQFF
TGCGCCAGCAGCCAAGTAGTAGTCAGGGGGCGAGCCTACAATGAGCAGTTCTTC
>TRBJ2-7|TRBD2|TRBV27|18|few
CASSFLGTSGGRRHEQYF
TGTGCCAGCAGTTTTCTCGGGACTAGCGGCGGCCGTAGGCACGAGCAGTACTTC
>TRBJ1-6|-|TRBV15|17|few
CATSRVKGPTYNSPLHF
TGTGCCACCAGCAGAGTTAAGGGACCAACCTATAATTCACCCCTCCACTTT
>TRBJ2-1|-|TRBV7-9|14|-
CASSQDTGSYEQFF
TGTGCCAGCAGCCAAGATACGGGGTCGTATGAGCAGTTCTTC
>TRBJ2-7|-|TRBV15|15|-
CATSREAQARYEQYF
TGTGCCACCAGCAGAGAAGCTCAGGCCCGCTACGAGCAGTACTTC
>TRBJ2-3|TRBD2|TRBV20-1|15|many
CSARRPAGAIDTQYF
TGCAGTGCTAGACGTCCAGCGGGGGCCATAGATACGCAGTATTTT
>TRBJ2-3|TRBD2|TRBV7-9|15|few
CASSPTSGSSDTQYF
TGTGCCAGCAGCCCCACTAGCGGGAGCTCAGATACGCAGTATTTT
>TRBJ1-1|TRBD1|TRBV9|15|many
CASSDLVGGSAEAFF
TGTGCCAGCAGCGATCTAGTAGGGGGCAGTGCTGAAGCTTTCTTT
>TRBJ1-3|TRBD1|TRBV18|15|few
CASSPGQGQGNTIYF
TGTGCCAGCTCACCAGGACAGGGTCAAGGAAACACCATATATTTT
>TRBJ2-3|TRBD2|TRBV30|14|-
CAWIGLAGLNTQYF
TGTGCCTGGATTGGCTTAGCGGGGCTAAATACGCAGTATTTT
>TRBJ2-3|-|TRBV2|14|many
CASSEEVMGDTQYF
TGTGCCAGCAGTGAGGAGGTGATGGGGGATACGCAGTATTTT
>TRBJ1-1|-|TRBV12-3/TRBV12-4|14|few
CASSPPFMNTEAFF
TGTGCCAGCAGTCCCCCCTTCATGAACACTGAAGCTTTCTTT
>TRBJ1-1|-|TRBV19|14|-
CASSIPQARSEAFF
TGTGCCAGTAGTATCCCTCAGGCAAGGTCAGAAGCTTTCTTT
>TRBJ2-7|TRBD2|TRBV29-1|16|many
CSVEDRSGGVSYEQYF
TGCAGCGTTGAAGATCGTAGCGGGGGGGTCTCCTACGAGCAGTACTTC
>TRBJ2-1|-|TRBV20-1|12|many
CSAQATVNEQFF
TGCAGTGCCCAGGCGACGGTCAATGAGCAGTTCTTC
>TRBJ1-1|-|TRBV18|14|many
CASSKMDSNTEAFF
TGTGCCAGCTCAAAAATGGACAGTAACACTGAAGCTTTCTTT
>TRBJ1-1|-|TRBV30|11|many
CAWTVGRAAFF
TGTGCCTGGACCGTGGGTAGGGCGGCTTTCTTT
>TRBJ1-5|-|TRBV18|13|-
CASSPEGGQPQHF
TGTGCCAGCTCACCAGAGGGTGGACAGCCCCAGCATTTT
>TRBJ1-1|-|TRBV6-2/TRBV6-3|16|-
CASSPRPAAMNTEAFF
TGTGCCAGCAGTCCAAGACCGGCTGCGATGAACACTGAAGCTTTCTTT
>TRBJ2-1|TRBD1|TRBV7-2|13|many
CASSQDRANEQFF
TGTGCCAGCAGCCAAGACAGGGCCAATGAGCAGTTCTTC
>TRBJ1-6|-|TRBV6-9|13|few
CASSLTGDSPLHF
TGTGCCAGCAGCCTCACAGGCGATTCACCCCTCCACTTT
>TRBJ2-3|-|TRBV7-9|18|many
CASTFSTALITSTDTQYF
TGTGCCAGCACCTTCTCCACGGCACTCATTACTAGCACAGATACGCAGTATTTT
>TRBJ2-1|-|TRBV11-1|15|few
CASTTPGGSYNEQFF
TGTGCCAGCACCACTCCTGGGGGATCCTACAATGAGCAGTTCTTC
>TRBJ2-3|TRBD2|TRBV20-1|15|-
CSARGTSGKTDTQYF
TGCAGTGCTAGAGGGACTAGCGGGAAGACAGATACGCAGTATTTT
>TRBJ1-3|-|TRBV25-1|13|-
CASSVVSGNTIYF
TGTGCCAGCAGTGTCGTCTCTGGAAACACCATATATTTT
>TRBJ2-1|TRBD1|TRBV20-1|14|many
CSANRDRGDNEQFF
TGCAGTGCCAACCGGGACAGGGGCGACAATGAGCAGTTCTTC
>TRBJ2-4|-|TRBV11-2|14|-
CASSLSIAKNIQYF
TGTGCCAGCAGCTTAAGTATAGCCAAAAACATTCAGTACTTC
>TRBJ2-1|TRBD1|TRBV5-1|16|-
CASSLGGQVSYNEQFF
TGCGCCAGCAGCTTGGGGGGACAGGTCTCCTACAATGAGCAGTTCTTC
>TRBJ1-5|TRBD1|TRBV6-6|16|many
CASSAGTANDNQPQHF
TGTGCCAGCAGTGCCGGGACAGCCAACGACAATCAGCCCCAGCATTTT
>TRBJ2-3|-|TRBV12-3/TRBV12-4|13|many
CASSITSTDTQYF
TGTGCCAGCAGTATCACTAGCACAGATACGCAGTATTTT
>TRBJ2-5|-|TRBV20-1|13|many
CSASRDYQETQYF
TGCAGTGCTAGTCGGGACTACCAAGAGACCCAGTACTTC
>TRBJ1-2|TRBD1|TRBV7-9|17|-
CASSFSRGPNRDYGYTF
TGTGCCAGCAGCTTCAGCAGGGGGCCTAATCGGGACTATGGCTACACCTTC
>TRBJ1-1|-|TRBV18|12|few
CASSPGWTEAFF
TGTGCCAGCTCACCGGGATGGACTGAAGCTTTCTTT
>TRBJ1-5|-|TRBV27|13|-
CASNAVKHQPQHF
TGTGCCAGCAACGCGGTAAAGCATCAGCCCCAGCATTTT
>TRBJ1-4|-|TRBV30|14|few
CAWTLGVPNEKLFF
TGTGCCTGGACCCTGGGGGTTCCTAATGAAAAACTGTTTTTT
>TRBJ2-7|-|TRBV7-9|13|-
CASSLSQDYEQYF
TGTGCCAGCAGCTTGTCCCAGGACTACGAGCAGTACTTC
>TRBJ2-7|-|TRBV12-3/TRBV12-4|15|-
CASSHFAAAYYEQYF
TGTGCCAGCAGTCACTTCGCGGCAGCCTATTACGAGCAGTACTTC
>TRBJ2-2|TRBD2|TRBV12-3/TRBV12-4|19|-
CASSNFPLASGRGTGELFF
TGTGCCAGCAGCAACTTCCCCCTCGCTAGCGGGAGAGGAACCGGGGAGCTGTTTTTT
>TRBJ1-2|TRBD1|TRBV6-2/TRBV6-3|13|-
CASTDRKRNGYTF
TGTGCCAGCACGGACAGGAAACGCAATGGCTACACCTTC
>TRBJ2-5|-|TRBV21-1|16|few
CASSKAGLGRQETQYF
TGTGCCAGCAGCAAAGCTGGCCTGGGCAGGCAAGAGACCCAGTACTTC